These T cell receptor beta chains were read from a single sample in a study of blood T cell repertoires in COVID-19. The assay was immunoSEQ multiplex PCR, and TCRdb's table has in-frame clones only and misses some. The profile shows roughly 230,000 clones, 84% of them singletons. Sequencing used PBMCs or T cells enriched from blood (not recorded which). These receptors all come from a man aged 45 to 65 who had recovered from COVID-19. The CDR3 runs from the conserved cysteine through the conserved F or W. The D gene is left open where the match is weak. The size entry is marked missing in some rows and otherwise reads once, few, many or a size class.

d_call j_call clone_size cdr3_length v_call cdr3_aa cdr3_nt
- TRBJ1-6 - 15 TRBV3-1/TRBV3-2 CASSQGYRDNSPLHF TGTGCCAGCAGCCAAGGCTACAGGGATAATTCACCCCTCCACTTT
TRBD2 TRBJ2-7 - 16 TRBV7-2 CASSGGTSGSLYEQYF TGTGCCAGCAGCGGAGGGACTAGCGGGAGCCTCTACGAGCAGTACTTC
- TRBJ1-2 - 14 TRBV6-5 CASSYSQGRNGYTF TGTGCCAGCAGTTACAGCCAGGGGCGAAATGGCTACACCTTC
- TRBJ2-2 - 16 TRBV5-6 CASSFRQAMNTGELFF TGTGCCAGCAGCTTTAGACAGGCGATGAACACCGGGGAGCTGTTTTTT
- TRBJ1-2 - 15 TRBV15 CATSRVTGGNYGYTF TGTGCCACCAGCAGAGTGACAGGCGGGAACTATGGCTACACCTTC
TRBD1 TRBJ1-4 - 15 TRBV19 CASKEGTGGGEKLFF TGTGCCAGTAAAGAAGGGACAGGGGGCGGTGAAAAACTGTTTTTT
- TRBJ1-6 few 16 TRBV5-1 CASSRQATTPGEPLHF TGCGCCAGCAGCCGACAGGCTACAACCCCTGGAGAACCCCTCCACTTT
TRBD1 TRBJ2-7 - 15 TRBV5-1 CASSLGGGGTYEQYF TGCGCCAGCAGCTTGGGAGGGGGCGGCACCTACGAGCAGTACTTC
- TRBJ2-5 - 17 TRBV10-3 CAISEFEGGGVGETQYF TGTGCCATCAGTGAGTTCGAGGGTGGAGGAGTAGGCGAGACCCAGTACTTC
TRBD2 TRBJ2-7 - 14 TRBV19 CASSRTSGAYEQYF TGTGCCAGTAGCCGGACTAGCGGGGCCTACGAGCAGTACTTC
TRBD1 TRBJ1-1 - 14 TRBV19 CASSFSQGGTEAFF TGTGCCAGTAGTTTCTCACAGGGGGGCACTGAAGCTTTCTTT
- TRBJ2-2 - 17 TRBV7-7 CASSSPRGGSNTGELFF TGTGCTAGCAGCTCCCCAAGGGGGGGGTCGAACACCGGGGAGCTGTTTTTT
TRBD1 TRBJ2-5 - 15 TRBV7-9 CASIRADRGQETQYF TGTGCCAGCATAAGGGCTGACAGGGGTCAAGAGACCCAGTACTTC
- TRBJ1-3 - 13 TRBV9 CASSVATGWGLYF TGTGCCAGCAGCGTAGCTACAGGTTGGGGGCTATATTTT
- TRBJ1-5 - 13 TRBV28 CASRWTANQPQHF TGTGCCAGCAGGTGGACAGCAAATCAGCCCCAGCATTTT
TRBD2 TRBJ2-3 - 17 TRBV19 CATEGLAGGPSTDTQYF TGTGCCACCGAGGGCCTAGCGGGAGGGCCTAGCACAGATACGCAGTATTTT
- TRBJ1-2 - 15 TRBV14 CASSQGRNTNYGYTF TGTGCCAGCAGCCAAGGCAGAAATACCAACTATGGCTACACCTTC